This T cell receptor beta chain was profiled in a study of T-cell memory formation after mild COVID-19. 5'RACE, which relied on constant-segment primers, yielded TCR alpha and TCR beta cDNA libraries carrying sample barcodes and UMIs. Using its own MiXCR run on the 5' RACE reads, TCRdb lists one record per CDR3 protein. The sample includes under 300,000 distinct CDR3 sequences, about a sixth of them seen just once. Remarks on this clonotype: Its antigen is still unknown.

General observations from the study: CD4/CD8 balance characterized clones contracting day 15 to 85, and CD4+ skew characterized later expanders.

The origin of this receptor is a man in his late teens or twenties who had mild COVID-19 (a few samples of this study predate the infection). Cell type and time point are not known. Sequencing was carried out using PBMCs or a T cell subset sorted from them (not recorded which).

CDR3: CASSLGTGRQPQHF. In DNA form, the CDR3 reads TGCGCCAGCAGCTTGGGGACAGGGAGACAGCCCCAGCATTTT. The chain is built from TRBV5-1 and TRBJ1-5; 8 bases are a match to TRBD1. Germline CDR1 is SGHRS and CDR2 is YFSETQ. The CDR3 consists of 14 residues. J gave up 7 bases and V 0 bases, and 3 bases lay outside the gene matches.